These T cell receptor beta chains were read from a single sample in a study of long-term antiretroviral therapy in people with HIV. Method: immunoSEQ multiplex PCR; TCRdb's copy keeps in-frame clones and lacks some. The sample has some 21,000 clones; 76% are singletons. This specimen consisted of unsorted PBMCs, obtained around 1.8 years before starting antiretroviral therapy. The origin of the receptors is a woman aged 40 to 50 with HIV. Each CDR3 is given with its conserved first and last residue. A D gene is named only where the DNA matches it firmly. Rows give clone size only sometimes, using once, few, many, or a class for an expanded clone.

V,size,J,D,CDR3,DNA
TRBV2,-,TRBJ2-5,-,CASSPFLQETQYF,TGTGCCAGCAGCCCGTTTCTTCAAGAGACCCAGTACTTC
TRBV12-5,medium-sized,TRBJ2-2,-,CASGFLANTGELFF,TGTGCTAGTGGTTTCCTGGCGAACACCGGGGAGCTGTTTTTT
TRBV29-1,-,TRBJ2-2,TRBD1,CSAQGAGGELFF,TGCAGCGCCCAGGGGGCCGGCGGGGAGCTGTTTTTT
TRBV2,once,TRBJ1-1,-,CASSERYMNTEAFF,TGTGCCAGCAGTGAAAGGTACATGAACACTGAAGCTTTCTTT
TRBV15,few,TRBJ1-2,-,CATSSSDSANYGYTF,TGTGCCACCAGCTCCTCCGACTCGGCTAACTATGGCTACACCTTC
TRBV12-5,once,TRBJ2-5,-,CASGDGVYQETQYF,TGTGCTAGTGGCGACGGGGTGTACCAAGAGACCCAGTACTTC
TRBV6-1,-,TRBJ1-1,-,CASRWTQAAEAFF,TGTGCCAGCAGATGGACCCAGGCGGCTGAAGCTTTCTTT
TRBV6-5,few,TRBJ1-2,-,CASSYGGGDGYTF,TGTGCCAGCAGTTATGGTGGCGGGGATGGCTACACCTTC
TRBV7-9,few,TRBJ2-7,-,CASSPPISYEQYF,TGTGCCAGCAGCCCACCGATTTCCTACGAGCAGTACTTC
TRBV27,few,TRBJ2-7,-,CASSFMGQTYEQYF,TGTGCCAGCAGTTTTATGGGACAAACCTACGAGCAGTACTTC
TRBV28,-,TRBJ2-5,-,CASSPFEQETQYF,TGTGCCAGCAGCCCCTTTGAACAAGAGACCCAGTACTTC
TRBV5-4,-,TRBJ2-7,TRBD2,CASSLSGTTREQYF,TGTGCCAGCAGCTTGTCTGGGACTACCCGCGAGCAGTACTTC
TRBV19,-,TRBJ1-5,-,CASTSPGSGWNSNQPQHF,TGTGCCAGTACCAGCCCCGGGAGCGGCTGGAATAGCAATCAGCCCCAGCATTTT
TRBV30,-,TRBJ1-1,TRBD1,CAWRPDRGNTEAFF,TGTGCCTGGAGGCCGGACAGGGGTAACACTGAAGCTTTCTTT
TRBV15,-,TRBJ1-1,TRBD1,CATSRGTGGAEAFF,TGTGCCACCAGCAGAGGCACAGGGGGGGCTGAAGCTTTCTTT
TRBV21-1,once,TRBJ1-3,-,CASRWGRLTSGNTIYF,TGTGCCAGCAGGTGGGGCAGGTTGACTTCTGGAAACACCATATATTTT
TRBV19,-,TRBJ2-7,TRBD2,CASSMYSGSLGYEQYF,TGTGCCAGTAGTATGTACAGCGGGAGTCTCGGATACGAGCAGTACTTC
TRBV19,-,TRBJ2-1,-,CASSTDGAYNEQFF,TGTGCCAGTAGCACGGACGGGGCCTACAATGAGCAGTTCTTC
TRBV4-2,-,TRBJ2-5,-,CASSQMAGGVETQYF,TGTGCCAGCAGCCAAATGGCAGGGGGGGTCGAGACCCAGTACTTC
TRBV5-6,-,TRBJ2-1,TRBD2,CASSRRTSGIKVTGNEQFF,TGTGCCAGCAGCCGCAGGACTAGCGGGATAAAGGTTACGGGCAATGAGCAGTTCTTC